This passage covers 24 T cell receptor beta chains from one sample sequenced in a study of blood T cell repertoires in COVID-19. Only in-frame clones appear in the TCRdb table, and some are missing; sequencing was by immunoSEQ multiplex PCR. The table shows about 140,000 clones, with around 80% occurring only once. The specimen sequenced was peripheral blood. Receptors originate from a human donor in a cohort sampled during active COVID-19.

V usage is TRBV19 and J usage is TRBJ2-7, with D maybe TRBD2 (5 bases). Germline V CDR1 and CDR2: LNHDA, SQIVND (reference sequence). Trimming took off 6 bases at V and 0 bases at J, with 15 bases between the two ends. CDR3 length equals 15 residues. The CDR3 here is CASRTTSGTSYEQYF. CDR3 coding DNA: TGTGCCAGTAGGACGACAAGCGGAACCTCCTACGAGCAGTACTTC.

The table lists this clone with a count of one. The chain couples TRBV10-3 to TRBJ1-5; weak D call: TRBD1 (6 bases). This CDR3 comprises 15 residues. Trimming pared 0 bases from V and 3 bases from J, leaving 9 bases between. Germline V gene data show CDR1 as ENHRY and CDR2 as SYGVKD. Here the CDR3 reads CAISESGQPNQPQHF. The CDR3 coding sequence is TGTGCCATCAGTGAGTCTGGACAGCCCAATCAGCCCCAGCATTTT.

The chain has TRBV7-2 and TRBJ2-2, with TRBD2 matching 12 bases. This CDR3 is 18 amino acids long. Germline V gene lookup returns CDR1 SGHTA and CDR2 FQGNSA. The V gene end was trimmed by 5 bases and the J gene end by 3 bases; junction bases not matched to a gene: 10. In DNA form, the CDR3 reads TGTGCCAGCAGCCCAGGACTAGCGGGGAGGGTTCACACCGGGGAGCTGTTTTTT. Protein product: CASSPGLAGRVHTGELFF.

The sample holds one count of this clone. The chain's CDR3 is CASSQERIREKAFF. Written as DNA, the CDR3 is TGTGCCAGCAGCCAAGAACGAATCAGGGAAAAAGCTTTCTTT. The chain couples TRBV3-1 (or the pseudogene TRBV3-2) to TRBJ1-1; possible D gene TRBD1, 5 bases. The germline V and J ends were trimmed by 0 bases and 9 bases, with 14 bases remaining between them. This CDR3 contains 14 residues. The germline gives CDR1 LGHDT, CDR2 YNNKEL (reference sequence).

The genes are TRBV4-3 and TRBJ1-5; TRBD1 might be the D (5 bases). Per germline, CDR1 LGHNA and CDR2 YSLEER. Trimming stripped 10 bases from V and 1 base from J, with 32 bases between. This CDR3 spans 20 amino acids. The CDR3 spells CATKGLKREDEGSSNQPQHF. The CDR3 DNA sequence: TGCGCCACCAAGGGTCTCAAGAGGGAGGACGAGGGGTCGAGCAATCAGCCCCAGCATTTT.

This chain connects TRBV5-1 to TRBJ1-1; 10 nucleotides match TRBD1. The CDR3 has 19 residues. CDR1 is SGHRS, CDR2 YFSETQ, per germline. Losses at the gene ends were 7 bases for V and 0 bases for J; bases not matched to a gene: 18. The CDR3 here is CASGLRDWTGGNLNTEAFF. The CDR3 DNA reads TGCGCCAGCGGCCTCAGGGACTGGACAGGGGGGAACTTGAACACTGAAGCTTTCTTT.

The V gene is TRBV3-1 (or the pseudogene TRBV3-2), the J gene TRBJ2-1; D is perhaps TRBD2 (6 bases). There are 16 residues in the CDR3. Looked up from germline, CDR1 is LGHDT and CDR2 is YNNKEL (reference sequence). Trimming removed 0 bases at V and 2 bases at J, with 11 bases between. The CDR3 spells CASSQEVAATYNEQFF. The CDR3, as DNA: TGTGCCAGCAGCCAAGAGGTAGCGGCAACCTACAATGAGCAGTTCTTC.

V and J are TRBV11-2 and TRBJ2-3; perhaps TRBD2 as D (6 bases). Trimming left V 5 bases short and J 1 base short, with 13 bases between. Germline V gives CDR1 SGHAT, CDR2 FQNNGV. CDR3 length equals 15 residues. CDR3 loop: CASSLRIAGTDTQYF. CDR3 nucleotides: TGTGCCAGCAGCCTGCGAATAGCGGGCACAGATACGCAGTATTTT.

The V and J genes are TRBV9 and TRBJ1-1, with D uncertain. The CDR3 consists of 13 residues. In germline, CDR1 is SGDLS, CDR2 YYNGEE. With 1 base removed from V and 0 bases from J, the gap between germline ends came to 4 bases. The CDR3 DNA reads as TGTGCCAGCAGCGTACAGGTGAACACTGAAGCTTTCTTT. Amino acids: CASSVQVNTEAFF.

The V gene is TRBV7-2, the J gene TRBJ1-6; TRBD1 might be the D (6 bases). The V end was cut by 1 base, the J end by 7 bases, with 14 bases between. Germline-derived CDR1 and CDR2 are SGHTA and FQGNSA. The CDR3 is 16 amino acids. CDR3 nucleotide sequence: TGTGCCAGCAGCTTAGGGCAGGGGAGGGAAAATTCACCCCTCCACTTT. This gives the protein CASSLGQGRENSPLHF.

The sample holds one count of this clone. The chain recombines TRBV18 with TRBJ2-3, with 10 nucleotides matching TRBD2. The CDR3 is 15 amino acids. Trimming took 3 bases from V and 2 from J; bases not matched to a gene: 2. CDR1 and CDR2 from the germline V gene are KGHSH and LQKENI. DNA for the CDR3: TGTGCCAGCTCACCTAGCGGGGGGACCACAGATACGCAGTATTTT. Translated, it gives CASSPSGGTTDTQYF.

This chain joins TRBV5-1 and TRBJ2-1, with D possibly TRBD2 on 6 matching bases. V was pared by 4 bases and J by 2 bases, with 16 bases between. The CDR3 covers 16 residues. Germline V gene sequence: CDR1 SGHRS, CDR2 YFSETQ. The CDR3 bases are TGCGCCAGCAGCCCCGCGGGCGGGGCAACCTACAATGAGCAGTTCTTC. Its protein is CASSPAGGATYNEQFF.

The chain has TRBV7-9 and TRBJ2-7; maybe TRBD2 (7 bases). The CDR3 spans 15 residues. The germline V gene has CDR1 SEHNR and CDR2 FQNEAQ (reference sequence). The V end lost 4 bases, the J end lost 2 bases, and 15 bases lay between the germline ends. CDR3 region: CASSSRGGGTYEQYF. For the CDR3, the DNA is TGTGCCAGCAGCTCTCGGGGCGGGGGCACCTACGAGCAGTACTTC.

CDR3 protein: CASSLGGALLETQYF. Written as DNA, the CDR3 is TGTGCCAGCAGTTTAGGTGGGGCTCTTCTGGAGACCCAGTACTTC. The chain uses TRBV28 and TRBJ2-5; maybe TRBD1 (5 bases). Trimming removed 2 bases from V and 5 bases from J, with 15 bases in between. CDR3 length: 15 amino acids. Germline CDR1 is MDHEN and CDR2 is SYDVKM.

The chain uses TRBV11-2 and TRBJ2-7; 9 bases match TRBD2. V lost 6 bases to trimming and J lost 4 bases; unmatched junction nucleotides: 4. CDR1 and CDR2 (germline): SGHAT, FQNNGV. There are 13 residues in the CDR3. In nucleotides, the CDR3 is TGTGCCAGCAGAGCTAGCGGGATTTACGAGCAGTACTTC. This codes for CASRASGIYEQYF.

This clone appeared once. The J gene is TRBJ2-3, the V gene TRBV29-1; 11 bases agree with TRBD2. With V trimmed by 7 bases and J by 5 bases, 5 bases remained unmatched. From germline, CDR1 is SQVTM and CDR2 ANQGSEA. The CDR3 is made up of 13 amino acids. The DNA for the CDR3 is TGCAGCGCCACTAGCGGGGGCGGAGATACGCAGTATTTT. This sequence encodes CSATSGGGDTQYF.

CDR3 region: CASRSGGPSGANVLTF. As DNA, the CDR3 is TGTGCCAGCAGGAGCGGGGGGCCCTCTGGGGCCAACGTCCTGACTTTC. This chain connects TRBV9 to TRBJ2-6, with 9 positions matching TRBD2. V lost 5 bases and J lost 0; bases outside the gene matches: 3. The germline V gene encodes CDR1 SGDLS and CDR2 YYNGEE. CDR3 length: 16 amino acids.

V and J are TRBV7-9 and TRBJ1-2; D is ambiguous. Trimming removed 5 bases at V and 3 bases at J, with 13 bases between. This CDR3 contains 14 residues. The germline gives CDR1 SEHNR, CDR2 FQNEAQ (reference sequence). The CDR3: CASSPIEFYYGYTF. Here the CDR3 DNA reads TGTGCCAGCAGCCCCATCGAGTTTTACTATGGCTACACCTTC.

The DNA of the CDR3 is TGCAGCGTTGTAAAGGACAGGGGGTTCCAAGAGACCCAGTACTTC. It specifies CSVVKDRGFQETQYF. The chain links TRBV29-1 to TRBJ2-5; 10 bases agree with TRBD1. CDR1 and CDR2 from the germline V gene are SQVTM and ANQGSEA. After removal of 4 bases from V and 1 base from J, the junction contained 6 bases not matched to a gene. The CDR3 is 15 residues long.

The CDR3 coding sequence is TGTGCCAGCAGCACCCAGGGATTCGAGCAGTACTTC. Translation: CASSTQGFEQYF. J is TRBJ2-7 and V is TRBV7-9; TRBD1 is a possible D gene (5 bases). Germline V gene lookup returns CDR1 SEHNR and CDR2 FQNEAQ (reference sequence). V lost 5 bases, J lost 6 bases, and 11 bases lay in between. This CDR3 contains 12 residues. The entire variable domain, with the rest obtained from reference TRBV7-9 and TRBJ2-7, is as follows: DTGVSQNPRHKITKRGQNVTFRCDPISEHNRLYWYRQTLGQGPEFLTYFQNEAQLEKSRLLSDRFSAERPKGSFSTLEIQRTEQGDSAMYLCASSTQGFEQYFGPGTRLTVT.

V and J are TRBV27 and TRBJ2-3; D uncertain. Trimming took off 0 bases at V and 4 bases at J, with 8 bases between the two ends. Germline CDR1 reads MNHEY; CDR2 reads SMNVEV (reference sequence). The CDR3 runs 14 residues. The CDR3 nucleotides are TGTGCCAGCAGTTTATCGCTCCGGGCAGATACGCAGTATTTT. This encodes CASSLSLRADTQYF.

The J gene is TRBJ2-5, the V gene TRBV11-2; no clear D. Germline V lookup: CDR1 SGHAT, CDR2 FQNNGV. Trimming cost V 5 bases and J 2 bases, with 12 bases left between them. The CDR3 contains 14 residues. For the CDR3, the DNA is TGTGCCAGCAGCCCCTCACAGCCGCAAGAGACCCAGTACTTC. As protein: CASSPSQPQETQYF.

The chain carries TRBV5-4 and TRBJ1-1; D unclear. From germline, CDR1 is SGHNT and CDR2 YYREEE (reference sequence). The ends were cut back, 0 bases at V and 0 bases at J, with 12 bases in the middle. This CDR3 contains 16 residues. CDR3 bases: TGTGCCAGCAGCTTGGTGCGTACAGCCTTGAACACTGAAGCTTTCTTT. It translates to CASSLVRTALNTEAFF.

The genes are TRBV2 and TRBJ2-3; maybe TRBD2 (5 bases). The CDR3 extends over 11 amino acids. CDR1 is SNHLY, CDR2 FYNNEI, per germline. V was cut by 8 bases and J by 5 bases, with 8 bases left in between. CDR3 amino acids: CASGREDTQYF. The CDR3 region has the DNA TGTGCCAGCGGACGGGAAGATACGCAGTATTTT.